This TCR beta chain is from a study of T cells after yellow fever vaccination. As for this clonotype: Its antigen is unidentified.

The CDR3 runs to 13 residues. J gave up 7 bases and V 3 bases, and 1 base lay outside the gene matches. Germline loops: CDR1 GTSNPN, CDR2 SVGIG (reference sequence). Study conclusions and caveats: The booster saw the reappearance of most primary-vaccination clones (more than 95% CD4, 80% to 90% CD8).

MiXCR, applied by TCRdb to the 5' RACE reads, yields one record per CDR3 protein. The table includes just over 300,000 distinct CDR3 sequences, around 3.6% detected once. The gene calls are TRBV30 and TRBJ2-1, with 12 bases aligning to TRBD2. This receptor was identified in a man between 18 and 35 years old who received the YFV17D yellow fever vaccine. Sequenced material: PBMCs, taken on the day of the yellow fever booster vaccination. CDR3 DNA: TGTGCCTGGAGGCTAGCGGGGGGGAATGAGCAGTTCTTC. Translating it yields CAWRLAGGNEQFF.